Sequencing of this TCR beta chain was carried out in a study of blood T cells in healthy people across ages. PCR was performed a second time for about 7 to 11 cycles using a sample-barcoded 5' primer and a J-beta primer mix. TCRdb independently ran MiXCR on the 5' RACE reads; one entry per CDR3 protein. The table has some 760,000 distinct CDR3 sequences, around 25% seen once. Germline loops: CDR1 SGHVS, CDR2 FQNEAQ. The CDR3 is made up of 14 amino acids. V shed 2 bases and J shed 1 base, with 8 bases lying between them. This clonotype came up a few times. These same records also appear under a second study, on T cells of mothers and their children.

This clonotype originated in a boy between 10 and 17 years old in good health. The rearrangement joins TRBV7-8 to TRBJ1-1; no definite D call. Sequencing was carried out using blood. This chain's CDR3 is CASSLFRGNTEAFF. The CDR3 DNA sequence: TGTGCCAGCAGCTTATTCCGGGGGAACACTGAAGCTTTCTTT.